This TCR beta chain was sequenced during a study of cytomegalovirus exposure and HLA in healthy donors. Study-wide points: Analysis performed later showed TCR beta chains linked to HLA being more clonally expanded than equally common others.

In regard to this clone: The antigen remains unidentified.

Use of 60 Vbeta and 13 Jbeta primers characterized the PCR. Assay used: immunoSEQ multiplex PCR; TCRdb lists only in-frame clones, some missing. This sample has roughly 100,000 clones; roughly 82% occur once, and the top ten carry 1.6%. This CDR3 contains 13 residues. Trimming cost V 3 bases and J 9 bases; bases outside gene matches: 7. Germline CDR1 MDHEN, CDR2 SYDVKM. This TCR was sampled from a man aged 50 to 60 in good health and CMV-seronegative. This chain joins TRBV28 and TRBJ1-1; TRBD1 matches 7 bases. The material sequenced was PBMCs. The CDR3 coding sequence is TGTGCCAGCAGTTTTTTGAGGGACAGCAAAGCTTTCTTT. This sequence encodes CASSFLRDSKAFF.